These T cell receptor beta chains were read from a single sample in a study of regulatory dendritic cells for organ transplantation. This table comes from immunoSEQ multiplex PCR, and its TCRdb copy is limited to in-frame clones, with some not included. The sample has roughly 30,000 clones, about four fifths seen once. Sequencing was carried out using naive CD8+ T cells from blood. These receptors all stem from a human donor in good health. Both conserved end residues are part of each CDR3. Fields, in order: clone size, J gene, V gene, D gene, CDR3 protein, CDR3 DNA. A D gene is named only where the DNA matches it firmly. The size of a clone is reported for some rows only, either as once, few or many, or as a class for expanded clones.

-,TRBJ1-2,TRBV5-6,-,CASRAGSGYTF,TGTGCCAGCAGGGCAGGGTCTGGCTACACCTTC
-,TRBJ2-1,TRBV6-1,-,CASSSQGNEQFF,TGTGCCAGCAGTTCCCAGGGAAATGAGCAGTTCTTC
once,TRBJ1-5,TRBV21-1,-,CASSKGQGGQPQHF,TGTGCCAGCAGCAAGGGACAGGGAGGACAGCCCCAGCATTTT
-,TRBJ2-2,TRBV4-3,-,CASSPSFNRAEWVNTGELFF,TGCGCCAGCAGCCCATCTTTTAACAGGGCCGAGTGGGTAAATACCGGGGAGCTGTTTTTT
-,TRBJ2-1,TRBV2,TRBD1,CASSEVDRGKKGENEQFF,TGTGCCAGCAGTGAAGTGGACAGGGGAAAGAAGGGAGAAAATGAGCAGTTCTTC
-,TRBJ1-3,TRBV6-5,-,CASSYDTRKGGNTIYF,TGTGCCAGCAGTTACGACACGCGAAAAGGTGGAAACACCATATATTTT
-,TRBJ2-5,TRBV7-8,-,CASSLRGSGETQYF,TGTGCCAGCAGCTTAAGGGGGTCTGGGGAGACCCAGTACTTC
-,TRBJ2-1,TRBV4-2,TRBD2,CASSQLSGGAGVDNEQFF,TGTGCCAGCAGCCAGTTAAGCGGGGGGGCAGGGGTGGACAATGAGCAGTTCTTC
-,TRBJ2-2,TRBV7-8,TRBD1,CASNLARDSANTGELFF,TGTGCCAGCAATCTGGCCCGGGACAGCGCGAACACCGGGGAGCTGTTTTTT
-,TRBJ2-3,TRBV7-3,-,CASSSGGIKDTQYF,TGTGCCAGCAGCTCAGGAGGGATTAAGGATACGCAGTATTTT
-,TRBJ2-7,TRBV5-6,-,CASSFSGVYEQYF,TGTGCCAGCAGCTTTTCGGGGGTTTACGAGCAGTACTTC
-,TRBJ2-6,TRBV11-2,-,CASSLTVTGGSGANVLTF,TGTGCCAGCAGCTTAACGGTGACAGGCGGCTCTGGGGCCAACGTCCTGACTTTC
once,TRBJ1-4,TRBV5-1,-,CASSLAGFNEKLFF,TGCGCCAGCAGCCTGGCAGGTTTTAATGAAAAACTGTTTTTT
-,TRBJ2-7,TRBV13,TRBD1,CASSYRDRGSYEQYF,TGTGCCAGCAGCTACCGGGACAGGGGGTCATACGAGCAGTACTTC
-,TRBJ1-4,TRBV23-1,-,CASDRALEKLFF,TGCGCCAGCGATAGAGCGCTAGAAAAACTGTTTTTT
-,TRBJ2-2,TRBV4-1,TRBD1,CASSPDRGPGELFF,TGCGCCAGCAGCCCGGACAGGGGGCCCGGGGAGCTGTTTTTT
-,TRBJ1-5,TRBV2,TRBD1,CASSEARPTGDQPQHF,TGTGCCAGCAGTGAAGCGCGGCCGACAGGGGATCAGCCCCAGCATTTT
-,TRBJ1-3,TRBV11-2,TRBD1,CASSATGGGNTIYF,TGTGCCAGCAGCGCGACAGGGGGAGGAAACACCATATATTTT